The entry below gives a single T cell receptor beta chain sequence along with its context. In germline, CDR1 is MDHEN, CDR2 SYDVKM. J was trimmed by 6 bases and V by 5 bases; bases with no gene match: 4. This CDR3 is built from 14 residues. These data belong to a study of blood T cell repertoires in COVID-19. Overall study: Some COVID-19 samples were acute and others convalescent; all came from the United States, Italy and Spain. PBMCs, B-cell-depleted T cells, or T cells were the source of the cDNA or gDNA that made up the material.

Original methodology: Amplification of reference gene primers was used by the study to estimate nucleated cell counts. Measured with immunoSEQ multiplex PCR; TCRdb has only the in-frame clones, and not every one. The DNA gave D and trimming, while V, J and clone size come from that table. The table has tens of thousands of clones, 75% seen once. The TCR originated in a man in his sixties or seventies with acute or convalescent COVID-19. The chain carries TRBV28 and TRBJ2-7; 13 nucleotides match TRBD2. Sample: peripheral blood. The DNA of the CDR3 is TGTGCCAGCAGTCCGGGACTAGCGGGATCCGAGCAGTACTTC. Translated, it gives CASSPGLAGSEQYF.